Below, 14 T cell receptor beta chains from the same sample are listed, as sequenced in a study of cytomegalovirus exposure and HLA in healthy donors. Vbeta (60) and Jbeta (13) primers were used in the PCR. The assay was immunoSEQ multiplex PCR, and TCRdb's table has in-frame clones only and misses some. The table lists about 230,000 clones, 70% to 90% of them singletons, with roughly 0.26% in the top ten. Sequencing input: PBMCs. These TCRs come from a girl aged 2 to 10 in good health and CMV-seronegative.

Comment on this clone: At one end the junction does not follow the germline gene, possibly because of a read error. V and J are TRBV7-9 and TRBJ1-2; D may be TRBD1 (6 bases). This CDR3 comprises 16 residues. The germline V gene encodes CDR1 SEHNR and CDR2 FQNEAQ (reference sequence). The CDR3 nucleotides are TGTTCCAGCAGCGACGGGACACCGACCCACAACTATGGCTACACCTTC. Translation gives CSSSDGTPTHNYGYTF. The entire variable domain, with the rest obtained from reference TRBV7-9 and TRBJ1-2, is as follows: DTGVSQNPRHKITKRGQNVTFRCDPISEHNRLYWYRQTLGQGPEFLTYFQNEAQLEKSRLLSDRFSAERPKGSFSTLEIQRTEQGDSAMYLCSSSDGTPTHNYGYTFGSGTRLTVV.

V usage is TRBV20-1 and J usage is TRBJ2-1, with 7 bases identical to TRBD1. The CDR3 covers 11 residues. V lost 6 bases, J lost 6 bases, and 2 bases stayed unmatched. Germline V lookup: CDR1 DFQATT, CDR2 SNEGSKA (reference sequence). Here the CDR3 reads CSADRANEQFF. The DNA for the CDR3 is TGCAGTGCCGACAGGGCCAATGAGCAGTTCTTC.

CDR3 protein: CASSLGLGTGELFF. The CDR3 DNA reads as TGTGCCAGCAGCTTGGGACTAGGAACCGGGGAGCTGTTTTTT. This chain connects TRBV5-6 to TRBJ2-2, with a weak D call TRBD2 (6 bases). Germline CDR1 and CDR2: SGHDT and YYEEEE. V was trimmed by 0 bases and J by 5 bases, leaving 8 bases between them. CDR3 length equals 14 residues.

This clone was recorded only once. The chain is built from TRBV7-6 and TRBJ2-3; D not certain. The germline gives CDR1 SGHVS, CDR2 FNYEAQ. V dropped 2 bases and J dropped 2 bases, with 5 bases sitting between them. This CDR3 comprises 13 residues. CDR3 residues: CASSLLPTDTQYF. The CDR3 DNA reads TGTGCCAGCAGCTTACTCCCCACAGATACGCAGTATTTT.

The V and J genes are TRBV5-6 and TRBJ1-1; weak D call: TRBD1 (6 bases). Trimming left V 1 base short and J 2 bases short, with 15 bases between. Germline V gives CDR1 SGHDT, CDR2 YYEEEE. The CDR3 extends over 16 amino acids. The CDR3 DNA is TGTGCCAGCAGCTTGTGGGGCAGGGGTGTAAACACTGAAGCTTTCTTT. This gives the protein CASSLWGRGVNTEAFF. The variable domain in full, completed from reference TRBV5-6 and TRBJ1-1, reads DAGVTQSPTHLIKTRGQQVTLRCSPKSGHDTVSWYQQALGQGPQFIFQYYEEEERQRGNFPDRFSGHQFPNYSSELNVNALLLGDSALYLCASSLWGRGVNTEAFFGQGTRLTVV.

The V gene is TRBV10-1, the J gene TRBJ1-2; D perhaps matches TRBD1 (6 bases). Germline values: CDR1 WNHNN, CDR2 SYGVQD (reference sequence). V lost 0 bases, J lost 6 bases, and 20 bases lay in between. The CDR3 contains 17 residues. Written as DNA, the CDR3 is TGCGCCAGCAGTGAGTCGGAACCCCTAGACAGGATCGATGGCTACACCTTC. Protein sequence: CASSESEPLDRIDGYTF.

This chain links TRBV7-2 with TRBJ2-6, with unresolved D. The CDR3 loop spans 16 amino acids. V was shortened by 5 bases and J by 0 bases, with 11 bases between the two germline ends. Germline CDR1 SGHTA, CDR2 FQGNSA. Written as DNA, the CDR3 is TGTGCCAGCAGCACTCGTTTTACCTCTGGGGCCAACGTCCTGACTTTC. Its translation: CASSTRFTSGANVLTF.

This clone was counted a single time. The chain links TRBV7-2 to TRBJ2-1; D is ambiguous. Germline CDR1 reads SGHTA; CDR2 reads FQGNSA. The CDR3 covers 14 residues. Trimming removed 2 bases from V and 7 bases from J, with 12 bases in between. DNA of the CDR3: TGTGCCAGCAGCTTAAGGAGACTCGCAAATGAGCAGTTCTTC. Translation gives CASSLRRLANEQFF.

The chain uses TRBV7-9 and TRBJ2-2; 14 bases are shared with TRBD2. The germline V gene encodes CDR1 SEHNR and CDR2 FQNEAQ (reference sequence). With V trimmed by 0 bases and J by 3 bases, 3 bases remained unmatched. This CDR3 is 18 amino acids long. The CDR3 region has the DNA TGTGCCAGCAGCTTAGCGGGACTAGCGGGGGCGTACACCGGGGAGCTGTTTTTT. Translation: CASSLAGLAGAYTGELFF.

V gene TRBV4-1 combines with J gene TRBJ2-2; 8 nucleotides match TRBD2. Germline V gene sequence: CDR1 MGHRA, CDR2 YSYEKL. J gave up 3 bases and V 0 bases, and 6 bases lay outside the gene matches. The CDR3 is 17 amino acids. CDR3 loop: CASSQDRSGGDTGELFF. As DNA, the CDR3 is TGCGCCAGCAGCCAAGATAGGTCCGGGGGGGACACCGGGGAGCTGTTTTTT.

This clone was found many times. The chain joins TRBV2 to TRBJ2-7, with 9 bases fitting TRBD2. Germline CDR1 reads SNHLY; CDR2 reads FYNNEI. The junction had 9 bases not matched to a gene; V was cut back by 9 bases and J by 0 bases. This CDR3 is built from 15 residues. CDR3 nucleotides: TGTGCCAGTCTTGAAAGCGGGGGGCCCTCCTACGAGCAGTACTTC. Translated: CASLESGGPSYEQYF.

J is TRBJ2-7 and V is TRBV19; TRBD1 is a possible D gene (6 bases). CDR1 LNHDA and CDR2 SQIVND come from the germline V gene (reference sequence). This CDR3 contains 13 residues. The V and J ends lost 5 bases and 2 bases respectively, with 10 bases between them. The CDR3 DNA follows: TGTGCCAGTAGTGATACAGGGCCCTACGAGCAGTACTTC. Translation: CASSDTGPYEQYF. Complete variable domain (other parts from reference TRBV19 and TRBJ2-7): DGGITQSPKYLFRKEGQNVTLSCEQNLNHDAMYWYRQDPGQGLRLIYYSQIVNDFQKGDIAEGYSVSREKKESFPLTVTSAQKNPTAFYLCASSDTGPYEQYFGPGTRLTVT.

This clone showed up just a few times. The V call is TRBV6-5, the J call TRBJ2-7; TRBD1 matches 8 bases. With V trimmed by 2 bases and J by 3 bases, 6 bases remained unmatched. Germline V gives CDR1 MNHEY, CDR2 SVGAGI. The CDR3 is 15 amino acids. The CDR3 DNA sequence: TGTGCCAGCAGTTACGCTGACAGGGGAGGCTACGAGCAGTACTTC. The encoded protein is CASSYADRGGYEQYF.

The rearrangement uses TRBV27 and TRBJ1-3, with a possible D match to TRBD1 (5 bases). CDR1 MNHEY and CDR2 SMNVEV come from the germline V gene (reference sequence). Trimming removed 9 bases from V and 2 bases from J, with 20 bases in between. The CDR3 runs to 16 residues. In DNA form, the CDR3 reads TGTGCCAGACAGGTAGAGAGGTGGGTGGCTGGAAACACCATATATTTT. Translating it yields CARQVERWVAGNTIYF.